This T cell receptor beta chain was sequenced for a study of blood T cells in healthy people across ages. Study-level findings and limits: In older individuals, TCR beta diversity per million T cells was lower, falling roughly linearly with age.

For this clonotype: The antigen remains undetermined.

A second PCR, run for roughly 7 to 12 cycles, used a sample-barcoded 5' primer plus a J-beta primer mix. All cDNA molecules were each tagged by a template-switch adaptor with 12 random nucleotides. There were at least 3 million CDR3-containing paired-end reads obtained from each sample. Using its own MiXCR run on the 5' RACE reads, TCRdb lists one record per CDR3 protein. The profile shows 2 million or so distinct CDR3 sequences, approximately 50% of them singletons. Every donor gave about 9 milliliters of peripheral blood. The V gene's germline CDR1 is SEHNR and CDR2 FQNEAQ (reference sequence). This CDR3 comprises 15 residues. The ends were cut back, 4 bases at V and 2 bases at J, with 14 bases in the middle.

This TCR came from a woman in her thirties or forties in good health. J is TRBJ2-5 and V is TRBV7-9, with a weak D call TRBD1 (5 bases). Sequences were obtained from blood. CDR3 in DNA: TGTGCCAGCAGCTCCACGACAGCCACACAAGAGACCCAGTACTTC. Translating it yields CASSSTTATQETQYF.